This T cell receptor beta chain was sequenced for a study of cytomegalovirus exposure and HLA in healthy donors. As for the study in general: There were fewer than 130 million unique TCR beta sequences, drawn from about 179 million T cells, in an earlier analysis.

CDR1 SGHRS and CDR2 YFSETQ come from the germline V gene. V shed 3 bases, J shed 3 bases, and the junction held 2 bases outside the gene matches. The CDR3 extends over 13 amino acids. A remark on this clone: Its antigen remains unidentified.

PCR involved 60 Vbeta and 13 Jbeta primers. Assay used: immunoSEQ multiplex PCR; TCRdb lists only in-frame clones, some missing. This table holds around 120,000 clones, around three quarters found once. Study results and caveats: V- and J-gene trimming of TCR beta was linked (in a later analysis) to a missense DCLRE1C variant. The investigators catalogued under 200 TCR beta chains as cytomegalovirus-associated.

This chain connects TRBV5-1 to TRBJ1-1; 7 positions agree with TRBD1. This TCR came from a woman between 50 and 59 years old in good health and CMV-seronegative. Sequences were obtained from PBMCs. CDR3 region: CASSSTGDTEAFF. In DNA, the CDR3 is TGCGCCAGCAGCTCAACAGGGGACACTGAAGCTTTCTTT.